This T cell receptor (beta chain) stems from a study of T cell changes during pregnancy in multiple sclerosis. TCRdb's table, derived via immunoSEQ multiplex PCR, lists solely in-frame clones and lacks some. The table lists under 120,000 clones, roughly nine tenths of them singletons, with around 3.5% in the top ten. Germline CDR1 and CDR2: SEHNR and FQNEAQ (reference sequence). The CDR3 is made up of 13 amino acids. Trimming removed 5 bases from V and 7 bases from J; junction bases left unmatched: 6. This chain connects TRBV7-9 to TRBJ1-2, with TRBD1 matching 8 bases. The receptor was isolated from a female donor with multiple sclerosis, enrolled in a pregnancy study. The material was peripheral blood, obtained after pregnancy. CDR3 DNA: TGTGCCAGCAGCCTCAGCGGACAGGGTGGCTACACCTTC. Amino acid sequence: CASSLSGQGGYTF. The full variable domain, in which reference TRBV7-9 and TRBJ1-2 provide the parts outside the CDR3, is DTGVSQNPRHKITKRGQNVTFRCDPISEHNRLYWYRQTLGQGPEFLTYFQNEAQLEKSRLLSDRFSAERPKGSFSTLEIQRTEQGDSAMYLCASSLSGQGGYTFGSGTRLTVV.